One sample yielded the 29 T cell receptor beta chains listed below, sequenced in a study of T cell responses to AZD1222 COVID-19 vaccine. Assay used: immunoSEQ multiplex PCR; TCRdb lists only in-frame clones, some missing. The sample shows approximately 150,000 clones, 80% to 95% of them seen only once. Specimen: peripheral blood, collected 28 days after the second AZD1222 dose. Every receptor here comes from an adult who received the AZD1222 COVID-19 vaccine.

V and J are TRBV20-1 and TRBJ2-7; unclear D gene. Trimming stripped 3 bases from V and 2 bases from J, with 11 bases between. This CDR3 is built from 13 residues. Germline CDR1 and CDR2: DFQATT and SNEGSKA (reference sequence). The CDR3 DNA reads TGCAGTGCTAGTACGGCAGCCCCCTACGAGCAGTACTTC. It specifies CSASTAAPYEQYF.

The CDR3, as DNA: TGTGCCAGCAGCCCCCGCCGGACAGTGCCCCTGAACACTGAAGCTTTCTTT. This encodes CASSPRRTVPLNTEAFF. The V and J genes are TRBV3-1 (or the pseudogene TRBV3-2) and TRBJ1-1; D perhaps matches TRBD1 (6 bases). Germline V gene data show CDR1 as LGHDT and CDR2 as YNNKEL (reference sequence). This CDR3 spans 17 amino acids. V was clipped by 4 bases and J by 0 bases, with 18 bases between them.

The V and J genes are TRBV5-4 and TRBJ1-6, with TRBD1 matching over 8 bases. Germline assignment: CDR1 SGHNT and CDR2 YYREEE (reference sequence). Losses at the gene ends were 0 bases for V and 9 bases for J; bases not matched to a gene: 5. CDR3 length equals 15 residues. CDR3 region: CASSLAQGAGSPLHF. Here the CDR3 DNA reads TGTGCCAGCAGCTTGGCCCAGGGGGCGGGTTCACCCCTCCACTTT.

This clone was counted between two and nine times. The chain joins TRBV9 to TRBJ1-2; D uncertain. Germline values: CDR1 SGDLS, CDR2 YYNGEE. Trimming shortened V by 3 bases and J by 7 bases, and 7 bases separated the two germline ends. The CDR3 consists of 11 residues. The CDR3 region is CASSAGGGYTF. CDR3 DNA sequence: TGTGCCAGCAGCGCGGGCGGTGGCTACACCTTC.

CDR3 in DNA: TGTGCCAGCTCACCGGGATTTTACGAGCAGTACTTC. This codes for CASSPGFYEQYF. The rearrangement uses TRBV18 and TRBJ2-7, with D unresolved. Trimming pared 3 bases from V and 4 bases from J, leaving 7 bases between. The germline V gene has CDR1 KGHSH and CDR2 LQKENI. This CDR3 has 12 residues.

The chain combines TRBV3-1 (or the pseudogene TRBV3-2) with TRBJ1-2; weak D call: TRBD1 (5 bases). V dropped 0 bases and J dropped 0 bases, with 20 bases sitting between them. This CDR3 is 19 amino acids long. Germline loops: CDR1 LGHDT, CDR2 YNNKEL (reference sequence). CDR3 coding DNA: TGTGCCAGCAGCCAAGAAAAACGAGGACATCTCCGGGCTAACTATGGCTACACCTTC. Residues: CASSQEKRGHLRANYGYTF.

This rearrangement joins TRBV6-6 to TRBJ1-2; D gene ambiguous. Per germline, CDR1 MNHNY and CDR2 SVGAGI (reference sequence). Deletions cut 0 bases from V and 0 bases from J, with 8 bases between. This CDR3 region has 15 residues. For the CDR3, the DNA is TGTGCCAGCAGTTACTCAGGCAGGACTAACTATGGCTACACCTTC. It codes for CASSYSGRTNYGYTF.

This sequence joins TRBV21-1 and TRBJ1-5. TRBV21-1 is termed a pseudogene. This CDR3 comprises 16 residues. CDR3 nucleotide sequence: TGTGCCCTATCATATCGGGCATCTCATAGCAATCAGCCCCAGCATTTT. Its translation is CALSYRASHSNQPQHF.

The chain recombines TRBV9 with TRBJ2-3, with D possibly matching TRBD1 (6 bases). The CDR3 spans 13 residues. Looked up from germline, CDR1 is SGDLS and CDR2 is YYNGEE. V shed 4 bases and J shed 5 bases, with 11 bases lying between them. The CDR3 DNA reads as TGTGCCAGCAGCCTTAGGGGGATAGATACGCAGTATTTT. Translating gives CASSLRGIDTQYF. Full variable domain (remainder filled in from reference TRBV9 and TRBJ2-3): DSGVTQTPKHLITATGQRVTLRCSPRSGDLSVYWYQQSLDQGLQFLIQYYNGEERAKGNILERFSAQQFPDLHSELNLSSLELGDSALYFCASSLRGIDTQYFGPGTRLTVL.

The chain links TRBV19 to TRBJ1-1, with D perhaps TRBD1 (6 bases). In germline, CDR1 is LNHDA, CDR2 SQIVND (reference sequence). V was shortened by 6 bases and J by 1 base, with 12 bases between the two germline ends. This CDR3 is built from 14 residues. CDR3 sequence: CASSYGTKNTEAFF. The CDR3 region has the DNA TGTGCCAGTAGCTACGGGACAAAGAACACTGAAGCTTTCTTT.

This rearrangement joins TRBV6-2 or TRBV6-3 to TRBJ1-2; D gene unclear. Trimming pared 1 base from V and 1 base from J, leaving 4 bases between. Per the germline V gene, CDR1 is MNHEY and CDR2 is SVGEGT. The CDR3 has 13 residues. CDR3 nucleotide sequence: TGTGCCAGCAGTTACTGGGGTAACTATGGCTACACCTTC. Protein product: CASSYWGNYGYTF.

This chain joins TRBV5-6 and TRBJ2-1; 8 bases map to TRBD1. CDR1 is SGHDT and CDR2 is YYEEEE in the germline V gene. The ends lost 0 bases at V and 6 bases at J; junction bases unmatched: 2. This CDR3 is 14 amino acids long. The CDR3 region is CASSLGTGINEQFF. The CDR3 DNA reads TGTGCCAGCAGCTTGGGGACAGGGATCAATGAGCAGTTCTTC.

V is TRBV5-4 and J is TRBJ2-3; 10 bases agree with TRBD2. In germline, CDR1 is SGHNT, CDR2 YYREEE (reference sequence). The CDR3 has 14 residues. V lost 3 bases, J lost 3 bases, and 1 base stayed unmatched. In DNA, the CDR3 is TGTGCCAGCAGCTCTAGCGGGAGAACAGATACGCAGTATTTT. Translating it yields CASSSSGRTDTQYF.

The gene calls are TRBV29-1 and TRBJ1-2; D is ambiguous. V shed 4 bases and J shed 10 bases, with 10 bases lying between them. Germline V lookup: CDR1 SQVTM, CDR2 ANQGSEA. The CDR3 totals 10 residues. The chain's CDR3 is CSVGDPPYTF. The CDR3 DNA sequence: TGCAGCGTTGGCGACCCGCCCTACACCTTC.

This chain uses TRBV27 with TRBJ2-7; D tentatively fits TRBD1 or TRBD2 (5 bases each). The CDR3 consists of 16 residues. Germline V lookup: CDR1 MNHEY, CDR2 SMNVEV (reference sequence). V lost 0 bases and J lost 1, with 13 bases in between. The CDR3 DNA reads as TGTGCCAGCAGTTTATCCGGGGCCGGACAATCCTACGAGCAGTACTTC. Translated, it gives CASSLSGAGQSYEQYF.

The V and J genes are TRBV2 and TRBJ2-7; TRBD1 agrees at 9 bases. J was trimmed by 5 bases and V by 5 bases; bases with no gene match: 10. This CDR3 spans 15 amino acids. CDR1 is SNHLY and CDR2 is FYNNEI in the germline V gene. This chain's CDR3 is CASSYRGRSLDEQYF. DNA for the CDR3: TGTGCCAGCAGTTACAGGGGGCGTTCTCTCGACGAGCAGTACTTC. The complete variable domain, with remaining parts taken from reference TRBV2 and TRBJ2-7, reads EPEVTQTPSHQVTQMGQEVILRCVPISNHLYFYWYRQILGQKVEFLVSFYNNEISEKSEIFDDQFSVERPDGSNFTLKIRSTKLEDSAMYFCASSYRGRSLDEQYFGPGTRLTVT.

This chain uses TRBV11-2 with TRBJ2-7; 11 positions match TRBD2. The germline gives CDR1 SGHAT, CDR2 FQNNGV. This CDR3 is 17 amino acids long. The junction had 9 bases not matched to a gene; V was cut back by 5 bases and J by 0 bases. The CDR3 reads CASSAPLGLAGSYEQYF. CDR3 DNA sequence: TGTGCCAGCAGCGCCCCCTTAGGACTAGCGGGCTCCTACGAGCAGTACTTC.

V gene TRBV6-1 combines with J gene TRBJ1-2; D is perhaps TRBD1 (6 bases). V shed 3 bases and J shed 7 bases, with 15 bases lying between them. CDR1 is MNHNS, CDR2 SASEGT, per germline. The CDR3 sequence is 14 residues long. CDR3: CASSEIQGGSGYTF. In nucleotides, the CDR3 is TGTGCCAGCAGTGAGATACAGGGTGGGAGTGGCTACACCTTC.

V usage is TRBV7-6 and J usage is TRBJ2-7; tentative D call: TRBD1 (5 bases). In germline, CDR1 is SGHVS, CDR2 FNYEAQ. The CDR3 is 17 residues long. Trimming left V 1 base short and J 0 bases short, with 16 bases between. The CDR3 sequence is CASSLGVRVTGSYEQYF. DNA of the CDR3: TGTGCCAGCAGCTTAGGGGTCAGGGTTACTGGCTCCTACGAGCAGTACTTC.

This chain uses TRBV9 with TRBJ1-1, with 8 positions matching TRBD1. This CDR3 spans 15 amino acids. Trimming cost V 3 bases and J 4 bases; bases outside gene matches: 8. The germline gives CDR1 SGDLS, CDR2 YYNGEE. The CDR3 here is CASSGAGGGGTEAFF. CDR3 DNA sequence: TGTGCCAGCAGCGGTGCAGGGGGCGGGGGCACTGAAGCTTTCTTT. The full variable domain, its missing parts supplied by reference TRBV9 and TRBJ1-1, is DSGVTQTPKHLITATGQRVTLRCSPRSGDLSVYWYQQSLDQGLQFLIQYYNGEERAKGNILERFSAQQFPDLHSELNLSSLELGDSALYFCASSGAGGGGTEAFFGQGTRLTVV.

The chain links TRBV4-2 to TRBJ2-3, with TRBD2 as a possible D gene (5 bases). CDR3 length equals 18 residues. The V gene lost 1 base and the J gene lost 2 bases, with 19 bases spanning the gap. Germline assignment: CDR1 LGHNA and CDR2 YNFKEQ. The CDR3 region has the DNA TGTGCCAGCAGCCAAGGGACTGCCGGTGTTTCCGACACAGATACGCAGTATTTT. It encodes CASSQGTAGVSDTDTQYF.

The chain employs TRBV9 and TRBJ1-1; unclear D gene. The length of the CDR3 is 13 residues. Trimming shortened V by 1 base and J by 2 bases, and 6 bases separated the two germline ends. Germline V gene data show CDR1 as SGDLS and CDR2 as YYNGEE. The CDR3 DNA reads TGTGCCAGCAGCGTAAAAGAAAACACTGAAGCTTTCTTT. This translates into CASSVKENTEAFF.

The chain employs TRBV10-3 and TRBJ2-2, with D hard to call. Deletions cut 8 bases from V and 1 base from J, with 11 bases between. Germline V gives CDR1 ENHRY, CDR2 SYGVKD. This CDR3 has 14 residues. In DNA, the CDR3 is TGTGCCATCTCAGACACGGAGAACACCGGGGAGCTGTTTTTT. This translates into CAISDTENTGELFF.

This rearrangement joins TRBV2 to TRBJ1-2; 7 nucleotides match TRBD1. Germline V gene sequence: CDR1 SNHLY, CDR2 FYNNEI. Trimming took 9 bases from V and 7 from J; bases not matched to a gene: 14. The CDR3 is 14 residues long. CDR3 loop: CARAPTGEESGYTF. CDR3 DNA sequence: TGTGCCAGAGCGCCAACAGGGGAGGAATCTGGCTACACCTTC.

This clone was seen only once. This chain uses TRBV2 with TRBJ1-5; unclear D gene. This CDR3 contains 12 residues. Per germline, CDR1 SNHLY and CDR2 FYNNEI. Trimming removed 6 bases from V and 0 bases from J, with 3 bases in between. CDR3 sequence (DNA): TGTGCCAGCAGGGATAGCAATCAGCCCCAGCATTTT. It is translated as CASRDSNQPQHF.

This chain uses TRBV5-4 with TRBJ1-4; D remains ambiguous. This CDR3 has 15 residues. The germline V and J ends were trimmed by 4 bases and 3 bases, with 13 bases remaining between them. Germline assignment: CDR1 SGHNT and CDR2 YYREEE (reference sequence). The CDR3 coding sequence is TGTGCCAGCAGCCCCGGCGGAGGGCCTAATGAAAAACTGTTTTTT. It codes for CASSPGGGPNEKLFF.

The chain uses TRBV5-1 and TRBJ1-1; D ambiguous. V was clipped by 1 base and J by 4 bases, with 8 bases between them. CDR1 SGHRS and CDR2 YFSETQ come from the germline V gene. This CDR3 comprises 13 residues. CDR3 sequence: CASSLLLSTEAFF. CDR3 sequence (DNA): TGCGCCAGCAGCTTGCTCCTTTCCACTGAAGCTTTCTTT.

The chain combines TRBV6-5 with TRBJ2-7; weak D call: TRBD1 (6 bases). V was cut by 7 bases and J by 5 bases, with 18 bases left in between. This CDR3 spans 14 amino acids. Germline CDR1 and CDR2: MNHEY and SVGAGI. CDR3 nucleotide sequence: TGTGCCAGCACCCCTACAGGGCCCCGAAACGAGCAGTACTTC. It codes for CASTPTGPRNEQYF.

V usage is TRBV7-2 and J usage is TRBJ2-1; D may be TRBD2 (6 bases). V lost 5 bases to trimming and J lost 6 bases, with 14 bases between them. Germline CDR1 and CDR2: SGHTA and FQGNSA. This CDR3 comprises 14 residues. CDR3 DNA sequence: TGTGCCAGCAGCCCCTTGCGGGGTGTCAATGAGCAGTTCTTC. This gives the protein CASSPLRGVNEQFF.